Listed below are T cell receptor beta chains from one sample, sequenced in a study of shared clonotypes between healthy human individuals. TCRdb keeps only in-frame clones here, not all; method: immunoSEQ multiplex PCR. The sample lists about 680,000 clones, roughly 94% occurring once. Sequenced: naive CD8+ T cells sorted from blood. These receptors all come from a man aged 25-45 years in good health. The CDR3 runs from the conserved cysteine through the conserved F or W. Each record gives: clone size, D gene, J gene, V gene, CDR3 DNA, CDR3 protein. A D gene is named only where the DNA matches it firmly. Some rows have no size entry. The others give once, few or many, or a class for an expanded clone.

- | TRBD1 | TRBJ2-3 | TRBV7-6 | TGTGCCAGCAGCTCACAGGGGGGCGCAGATACGCAGTATTTT | CASSSQGGADTQYF
- | - | TRBJ2-7 | TRBV7-9 | TGTGCCAGCAGCTTAGACAGGGTATCCTACGAGCAGTACTTC | CASSLDRVSYEQYF
- | TRBD2 | TRBJ2-1 | TRBV19 | TGTGCCAGTAGTATTGGAGGGACTAGCGGGTTTAGGGATGAGCAGTTCTTC | CASSIGGTSGFRDEQFF
- | - | TRBJ2-7 | TRBV7-9 | TGTGCCAGCAGCTCCCGACGGGGAGGCGAGCAGTACTTC | CASSSRRGGEQYF
- | - | TRBJ2-1 | TRBV5-6 | TGTGCCAGCAGCTTACTAGGGGAGCAGTTCTTC | CASSLLGEQFF
- | - | TRBJ1-5 | TRBV5-5 | TGTGCCAGCAGCTTGGGCGCCAGCAATCAGCCCCAGCATTTT | CASSLGASNQPQHF
- | - | TRBJ2-5 | TRBV5-6 | TGTGCCAGCAGCTTCAACAGCCAAGAGACCCAGTACTTC | CASSFNSQETQYF
once | TRBD2 | TRBJ2-3 | TRBV6-1 | TGTGCCAGCAGCCGACTAGCGGAAACAGATACGCAGTATTTT | CASSRLAETDTQYF
- | - | TRBJ2-7 | TRBV6-5 | TGTGCCAGCAGCTACACCGACAGAAACTACGAGCAGTACTTC | CASSYTDRNYEQYF
- | TRBD1 | TRBJ2-7 | TRBV27 | TGTGCCAGCAGTTTGGGACAGATCTACGAGCAGTACTTC | CASSLGQIYEQYF
few | - | TRBJ2-7 | TRBV9 | TGTGCCAGCAGCGGACGCTCCTACGAGCAGTACTTC | CASSGRSYEQYF
once | - | TRBJ2-2 | TRBV14 | TGTGCCAGCAGCCAAGATCATTGGCAGAACACCGGGGAGCTGTTTTTT | CASSQDHWQNTGELFF
- | - | TRBJ2-7 | TRBV27 | TGTGCCAGCAGTTTCACGGGAGACAATTTCTACGAGCAGTACTTC | CASSFTGDNFYEQYF
- | - | TRBJ2-4 | TRBV7-6 | TGTGCCAGCAGCTTAAATCGCGGAGTAGCCAAAAACATTCAGTACTTC | CASSLNRGVAKNIQYF
- | - | TRBJ2-1 | TRBV9 | TGTGCCAGCAGCGGGGCCCTCGGGGACTACAATGAGCAGTTCTTC | CASSGALGDYNEQFF
- | - | TRBJ2-1 | TRBV28 | TGTGCCAGCAAGGGAGCTCTCTACAATGAGCAGTTCTTC | CASKGALYNEQFF
- | - | TRBJ2-3 | TRBV6-6 | TGTGCCAGCAGTTACGCAGTAGCGGAAAGCACAGATACGCAGTATTTT | CASSYAVAESTDTQYF
- | - | TRBJ2-7 | TRBV7-6 | TGTGCCAGCAGCCACCAGGGGGACTCAGTATACGAGCAGTACTTC | CASSHQGDSVYEQYF
- | - | TRBJ2-2 | TRBV13 | TGTGCCAGCAGCTTAGGGGCGGGCACCGGGGAGCTGTTTTTT | CASSLGAGTGELFF
- | - | TRBJ1-1 | TRBV27 | TGTGCCAGCAGTTTAAGGAAAGGGAACACTGAAGCTTTCTTT | CASSLRKGNTEAFF
- | - | TRBJ1-2 | TRBV27 | TGTGCCAGCAGCGGAGGGACACTAGTTCCCACCTTC | CASSGGTLVPTF
- | - | TRBJ2-3 | TRBV7-9 | TGTGCCAGCAGCCGAAACACAGATACGCAGTATTTT | CASSRNTDTQYF
- | TRBD2 | TRBJ2-3 | TRBV15 | TGTGCCACCGAAAACACGACTAGCGGGAGGTATACGCAGTATTTT | CATENTTSGRYTQYF
- | - | TRBJ1-1 | TRBV19 | TGTGCCAGTAGGGGGGACAACGTTGGGTCGAACACTGAAGCTTTCTTT | CASRGDNVGSNTEAFF
- | - | TRBJ2-7 | TRBV27 | TGTGCCAGCAGTTTAGGCCGCGGCACCTACGAGCAGTACTTC | CASSLGRGTYEQYF
- | - | TRBJ2-7 | TRBV10-2 | TGCGCCACAGGGTCATTGGAGGGCCTCTACGAGCAGTACTTC | CATGSLEGLYEQYF
- | - | TRBJ2-3 | TRBV27 | TGTGCCAGCAGGGGAAAACAGATCACTACTTCTAGCACAGATACGCAGTATTTT | CASRGKQITTSSTDTQYF
once | - | TRBJ1-1 | TRBV7-9 | TGTGCCAGCAGCTTAGTAGGGCGAGGGAACACTGAAGCTTTCTTT | CASSLVGRGNTEAFF
- | TRBD2 | TRBJ2-5 | TRBV27 | TGTGCCAGCAATCGCGGACTAGCGGGAGTAGAGACCCAGTACTTC | CASNRGLAGVETQYF
- | - | TRBJ2-1 | TRBV29-1 | TGCAGCGTTGGCCAATACAATGAGCAGTTCTTC | CSVGQYNEQFF
- | - | TRBJ1-2 | TRBV19 | TGTGCCAGTAGTGAACCGGGCTCCTATGGCTACACCTTC | CASSEPGSYGYTF
- | TRBD2 | TRBJ2-2 | TRBV2 | TGTGCCAGCAGCGAGCGGGAGGGCATCGTCACCGGGGAGCTGTTTTTT | CASSEREGIVTGELFF
- | - | TRBJ2-5 | TRBV4-2 | TGTGCCAGCAGATTAAGGGTAGGGTTTGGGGAGACCCAGTACTTC | CASRLRVGFGETQYF
- | TRBD2 | TRBJ2-7 | TRBV2 | TGTGCCGGACTAGAGAGGGATTACGAGCAGTACTTC | CAGLERDYEQYF
- | - | TRBJ2-7 | TRBV11-2 | TGTGCCAGCAGCCTAACCGTTATTACCTACGAGCAGTACTTC | CASSLTVITYEQYF
- | TRBD2 | TRBJ2-7 | TRBV4-1 | TGCGCCAGCAGCCAAGACAGCGGGAGTAGGTACGAGCAGTACTTC | CASSQDSGSRYEQYF
- | - | TRBJ1-2 | TRBV10-3 | TGTGCCGTTGGGAACCCAGACGAATATGGCTACACCTTC | CAVGNPDEYGYTF
- | - | TRBJ2-3 | TRBV9 | TGTGCCAGCAGCGTGTCGGGCAGCACAGATACGCAGTATTTT | CASSVSGSTDTQYF
- | TRBD1 | TRBJ2-3 | TRBV7-9 | TGTGCCAGCAGCTCCGGCCGGGACAGTGACACAGATACGCAGTATTTT | CASSSGRDSDTDTQYF
- | - | TRBJ2-3 | TRBV7-3 | TGTGCCAGCAGCCCGAGTAGGAGCACAGATACGCAGTATTTT | CASSPSRSTDTQYF
- | TRBD2 | TRBJ2-5 | TRBV5-1 | TGCGCCAGCAGCAGTAGCGGGAGGTACCAAGAGACCCAGTACTTC | CASSSSGRYQETQYF
- | - | TRBJ2-6 | TRBV2 | TGTGCCAGCAGTGATGGGGTCCCAGGGGCTGGGGCCAACGTCCTGACTTTC | CASSDGVPGAGANVLTF
- | TRBD1 | TRBJ1-2 | TRBV5-4 | TGTGCCAGCAGCTTGAGATCCGACAGGGACGACGGCTACACCTTC | CASSLRSDRDDGYTF
- | - | TRBJ2-1 | TRBV7-8 | TGTGCCAGCACCTTAGGGTCTAATGAGCAGTTCTTC | CASTLGSNEQFF
- | - | TRBJ1-3 | TRBV4-1 | TGCGCCAGCAGCCTCGGGGGGAGCGGGCAAAACACCATATATTTT | CASSLGGSGQNTIYF
- | TRBD2 | TRBJ2-1 | TRBV27 | TGTGCCAGCAGTTCTCCTCCGGGACTAGGAGACGATGAGCAGTTCTTC | CASSSPPGLGDDEQFF